These 18 T cell receptor beta chains originate from one sample sequenced in a study of circulating and synovial CD4+ cells in juvenile arthritis. Libraries were prepared by immunoSEQ multiplex PCR; TCRdb keeps only in-frame clonotypes and omits some of them. Altogether tens of thousands of clones are present, over 90% being singletons, with the ten largest covering roughly 0.69%. Sample: CD4+ T cells from blood. Every receptor here comes from a human donor with juvenile idiopathic arthritis.

The chain is built from TRBV7-2 and TRBJ1-2; 8 bases are shared with TRBD1. CDR3 size: 17 residues. In germline, CDR1 is SGHTA, CDR2 FQGNSA. V gave up 2 bases and J gave up 8 bases; unmatched junction bases: 16. The CDR3 nucleotides read TGTGCCAGCAGCTTACGTACGGGACAGGCCCTACTGGGAGGCTACACCTTC. Protein sequence: CASSLRTGQALLGGYTF.

The chain has TRBV18 and TRBJ2-1, with 8 nucleotides matching TRBD1. With 8 bases clipped from V and 4 bases from J, the junction kept 10 bases outside the gene matches. Germline values: CDR1 KGHSH, CDR2 LQKENI. This CDR3 has 15 residues. CDR3 in amino acids: CASDRGTGSYNEQFF. The CDR3 DNA sequence: TGTGCCAGCGACCGGGGGACAGGTTCTTACAATGAGCAGTTCTTC.

The V call is TRBV12-5, the J call TRBJ1-1, with D maybe TRBD1 (5 bases). The germline gives CDR1 LGHNT, CDR2 FRNRAP. V was shortened by 3 bases and J by 1 base, with 9 bases between the two germline ends. The length of the CDR3 is 14 residues. The CDR3 protein is CASGLGATNTEAFF. The CDR3 region has the DNA TGTGCTAGTGGTTTAGGGGCCACGAACACTGAAGCTTTCTTT.

This chain links TRBV10-3 with TRBJ1-2, with a weak D call TRBD1 (5 bases). The CDR3 runs 15 residues. V was shortened by 0 bases and J by 7 bases, with 15 bases between the two germline ends. Looked up from germline, CDR1 is ENHRY and CDR2 is SYGVKD. In DNA, the CDR3 is TGTGCCATCAGTGAGTCGACAACCGGGGGGGGTGGCTACACCTTC. As protein: CAISESTTGGGGYTF.

The chain recombines TRBV2 with TRBJ2-3, with D possibly matching TRBD2 (7 bases). Germline V lookup: CDR1 SNHLY, CDR2 FYNNEI. The V and J ends lost 3 bases and 0 bases respectively, with 16 bases between them. CDR3 length equals 17 residues. CDR3 amino acids: CASSEAGASGSTDTQYF. In nucleotides, the CDR3 is TGTGCCAGCAGTGAGGCGGGGGCTAGCGGAAGCACAGATACGCAGTATTTT.

The rearrangement uses TRBV5-1 and TRBJ2-5, with 7 positions matching TRBD1. CDR3 length equals 15 residues. Germline CDR1 SGHRS, CDR2 YFSETQ. V dropped 0 bases and J dropped 4; count of bases not matched to a gene: 6. CDR3 protein: CASSLALQGRETQYF. For the CDR3, the DNA is TGCGCCAGCAGCTTGGCCCTACAGGGGCGAGAGACCCAGTACTTC.

V usage is TRBV2 and J usage is TRBJ2-1, with 8 bases matching TRBD2. V shed 6 bases and J 0 bases; nucleotides not matched to a gene: 10. This CDR3 has 17 amino acids. Germline V gene data show CDR1 as SNHLY and CDR2 as FYNNEI. The CDR3 reads CASRPLLAGSSYNEQFF. As DNA, the CDR3 is TGTGCCAGCAGGCCTCTATTAGCGGGGAGCTCCTACAATGAGCAGTTCTTC.

The CDR3 loop reads CASGPGTGGADTQYF. The CDR3 bases are TGTGCTAGTGGCCCCGGGACAGGGGGAGCAGATACGCAGTATTTT. The V call is TRBV12-5, the J call TRBJ2-3; 11 bases map to TRBD1. The CDR3 sequence is 15 residues long. The junction had 6 bases not matched to a gene; V was cut back by 6 bases and J by 4 bases. Per the germline V gene, CDR1 is LGHNT and CDR2 is FRNRAP.

The chain links TRBV5-1 to TRBJ2-3; 9 bases align to TRBD2. Germline lookup yields CDR1 SGHRS and CDR2 YFSETQ. CDR3 length: 15 residues. J was trimmed by 1 base and V by 5 bases; bases with no gene match: 5. The CDR3 protein is CASRRLADGTDTQYF. The CDR3 DNA reads as TGCGCCAGCAGACGACTAGCGGATGGCACAGATACGCAGTATTTT.

The chain combines TRBV6-5 with TRBJ1-3; D is uncertain. V was cut by 4 bases and J by 3 bases, with 16 bases left in between. From germline, CDR1 is MNHEY and CDR2 SVGAGI. This CDR3 spans 16 amino acids. The CDR3 coding sequence is TGTGCCAGCAGTTCCCGGACTCTCAAAAATGGAAACACCATATATTTT. Its translation: CASSSRTLKNGNTIYF.

CDR3 nucleotides: TGTGCCAGCAGTGCCGGGACACCGGACCGGGAGCAGTACTTC. Translation gives CASSAGTPDREQYF. This rearrangement joins TRBV28 to TRBJ2-7; possible D gene TRBD1, 6 bases. The germline V gene encodes CDR1 MDHEN and CDR2 SYDVKM. V lost 5 bases, J lost 7 bases, and 18 bases lay in between. The CDR3 consists of 14 residues.

The gene calls are TRBV7-9 and TRBJ1-4; D possibly corresponds to TRBD1 (6 bases). V lost 1 base, J lost 5 bases, and 14 bases lay in between. The germline V gene has CDR1 SEHNR and CDR2 FQNEAQ (reference sequence). This CDR3 contains 16 residues. This CDR3 reads CASSLGGTYKNEKLFF. CDR3 bases: TGTGCCAGCAGCTTAGGAGGGACATATAAGAATGAAAAACTGTTTTTT.

The chain couples TRBV11-1 to TRBJ1-3, with D unclear. Trimming cost V 3 bases and J 4 bases, with 10 bases left between them. Germline CDR1 is SGHAT and CDR2 is FQDESV (reference sequence). This CDR3 comprises 14 residues. The CDR3 coding sequence is TGTGCCAGCAGCTTCGCGGGGTCCGGAAACACCATATATTTT. Translation gives CASSFAGSGNTIYF. Variable domain in full (rest from reference TRBV11-1 and TRBJ1-3): EAEVAQSPRYKITEKSQAVAFWCDPISGHATLYWYRQILGQGPELLVQFQDESVVDDSQLPKDRFSAERLKGVDSTLKIQPAELGDSAMYLCASSFAGSGNTIYFGEGSWLTVV.

CDR3 region: CASIPWGGVAGNTIYF. CDR3 sequence (DNA): TGTGCCAGCATCCCATGGGGGGGAGTCGCTGGAAACACCATATATTTT. J is TRBJ1-3 and V is TRBV28, with a possible D match to TRBD1 (5 bases). The CDR3 is made up of 16 amino acids. With 7 bases removed from V and 2 bases from J, the gap between germline ends came to 18 bases. CDR1 is MDHEN and CDR2 is SYDVKM in the germline V gene.

The chain employs TRBV18 and TRBJ2-7; D is undetermined. V was pared by 4 bases and J by 3 bases, with 19 bases between. The CDR3 runs 16 residues. The germline V gene encodes CDR1 KGHSH and CDR2 LQKENI. CDR3 amino acids: CASSLLERSFDYEQYF. The CDR3 DNA sequence: TGTGCCAGCTCACTCCTGGAGAGGTCGTTCGACTACGAGCAGTACTTC.

Only one count was recorded for this clone. The CDR3 bases are TGCGCCAGCAGTCAACCAACTAAATTCGGGGTTCACGGGGAGCTGTTTTTT. Its translation: CASSQPTKFGVHGELFF. The V call is TRBV23-1, the J call TRBJ2-2; a weak D match, TRBD2 (5 bases). TRBV23-1 is sorted into the ORF group, with uncertain function. Trimming left V 2 bases short and J 7 bases short, with 20 bases between. The CDR3 is 17 amino acids.

The J gene is TRBJ1-2, the V gene TRBV20-1; 8 bases line up with TRBD1. J gave up 6 bases and V 3 bases, and 0 bases lay outside the gene matches. CDR1 and CDR2 (germline): DFQATT, SNEGSKA (reference sequence). CDR3 length equals 11 residues. For the CDR3, the DNA is TGCAGTGCTAGGACAGGGGATGGCTACACCTTC. Translation gives CSARTGDGYTF.

The chain combines TRBV6-5 with TRBJ2-7; 10 bases align to TRBD2. V lost 7 bases to trimming and J lost 6 bases; unmatched junction nucleotides: 12. CDR1 and CDR2 from the germline V gene are MNHEY and SVGAGI. This CDR3 comprises 15 residues. The CDR3, as DNA: TGTGCCAGCATAGTCGCTAGCGGGGGTATGGGCGAGCAGTACTTC. This codes for CASIVASGGMGEQYF.